This T cell receptor beta chain is drawn from a study of T cell repertoires in cytomegalovirus infection. Study context: Public TCR beta signatures were indicative of both CMV infection and a matching HLA type.

This clonotype came up a few times. The antigen is unknown. V shed 3 bases and J shed 1 base, with 6 bases lying between them. The CDR3 totals 13 residues. Germline CDR1 reads DFQATT; CDR2 reads SNEGSKA (reference sequence). Points from the study as a whole: There were HLA-C-restricted CMV-specific TCR beta clonotypes dominating the ex vivo response.

TCRdb re-called the reads through MiXCR, storing one row per CDR3 protein. The sample consists of roughly 230,000 distinct CDR3 sequences, roughly 23% of them appearing once. V usage is TRBV20-1 and J usage is TRBJ2-2; D is perhaps TRBD2 (5 bases). Sequencing was performed on CD8+ T cells from PBMCs. The source of this sequence is a human donor in good health (CMV status not recorded). Some clones in this sample may be carry-over from other donors' samples. The CDR3 DNA reads TGCAGTGCTAGGGAGGAGAACACCGGGGAGCTGTTTTTT. Protein product: CSAREENTGELFF.